This T cell receptor beta chain was identified during a study of blood T cell repertoires in COVID-19. Per the authors' pipeline: Quantification of nucleated cells was approximated via reference gene primer amplification. Assay: immunoSEQ multiplex PCR; the TCRdb copy retains only in-frame clones and omits some. V, J and clone size are taken as reported in that table, and D and trimming were inferred from the DNA itself. Of about 39,000 clones listed, around 90% are singletons. The CDR3 runs 14 residues. Trimming at V came to 6 bases and at J to 2 bases, leaving 4 bases not matched to a gene. Germline CDR1 and CDR2: SGHTA and FQGNSA.

The rearrangement joins TRBV7-2 to TRBJ2-4, with TRBD2 matching 7 bases. The source material was peripheral blood. The clonotype comes from a man aged 60-69 years with acute or convalescent COVID-19. CDR3 protein: CASSGGTTKNIQYF. Written as DNA, the CDR3 is TGTGCCAGCAGTGGGGGGACTACCAAAAACATTCAGTACTTC.